This T cell receptor (beta chain) emerged from a study of CD8 T cells in Susac syndrome. Study details: Sequencing included Susac syndrome patients, five or six of them with active disease and roughly eight in remission. There were Susac syndrome patients who were therapy-naive at blood draw, others on corticosteroids, and others on intravenous immunoglobulin alone.

Peripheral blood CD8+ and CD4+ T cells were profiled by TCR beta sequencing. FACS enriched CD8+ TEMRA cells, while bulk CD8+ and CD4+ were negatively isolated. The RNA input was about 0.5 to 1 ug, and it was reverse transcribed with random hexamers. TCRdb reprocessed the immunoSEQ multiplex PCR reads via MiXCR and lists one record per CDR3 protein. Of 240,000 or so distinct CDR3 sequences listed, 90% to 96% are singletons. The CDR3 spans 19 residues. The ends were cut back, 3 bases at V and 0 bases at J, with 22 bases in the middle. Germline CDR1 reads SEHNR; CDR2 reads FQNEAQ (reference sequence). This clonotype was sampled from a human donor with Susac syndrome. V gene TRBV7-9 combines with J gene TRBJ2-3; maybe TRBD2 (5 bases). Sequencing was carried out using CD4+ T cells from PBMCs. CDR3 residues: CASSLSEDGIGPSTDTQYF. The CDR3 coding sequence is TGTGCCAGCAGCTTGTCGGAGGACGGGATTGGGCCGAGCACAGATACGCAGTATTTT.